This is a list of T cell receptor beta chains from one sample in a study of graft-versus-host responses after intestinal transplantation. Their specific antigens are unknown. Generated by immunoSEQ multiplex PCR, the TCRdb table keeps only in-frame clones and is missing some. Here the sample spans 75,000 to 100,000 clones, 80% to 95% being singletons. The sample consisted of unstimulated CD8+ T cells sorted from spleen or lymph node cells, taken before intestinal transplant. Receptors were obtained from a human donor who received an intestinal transplant. The CDR3 runs from the conserved cysteine through the conserved F or W. D genes are given only for firm matches. Clone sizes are given selectively: once, few, many, or a class where the clone is expanded.

clone size: NA; D gene: TRBD2; J gene: TRBJ2-1; V gene: TRBV27; CDR3 DNA: TGTGCCAGCAGTTTGTCCCCCATAGCGGGAGGGTACTACAATGAGCAGTTCTTC; CDR3 protein: CASSLSPIAGGYYNEQFF
clone size: few; D gene: NA; J gene: TRBJ1-1; V gene: TRBV2; CDR3 DNA: TGTGCCAGCATGAACAGGGAAGCTTTCTTT; CDR3 protein: CASMNREAFF
clone size: NA; D gene: TRBD1; J gene: TRBJ1-2; V gene: TRBV29-1; CDR3 DNA: TGCAGCGTTGTGACCGACAGGGGGGGCTACACCTTC; CDR3 protein: CSVVTDRGGYTF
clone size: once; D gene: NA; J gene: TRBJ1-2; V gene: TRBV5-6; CDR3 DNA: TGTGCCAGCAGCTTGTATGGGACACCTAACTATGGCTACACCTTC; CDR3 protein: CASSLYGTPNYGYTF
clone size: NA; D gene: NA; J gene: TRBJ1-1; V gene: TRBV5-6; CDR3 DNA: TGTGCCAGCAGCTTGGTCGGGGAGAACACTGAAGCTTTCTTT; CDR3 protein: CASSLVGENTEAFF
clone size: once; D gene: TRBD2; J gene: TRBJ2-3; V gene: TRBV7-2; CDR3 DNA: TGTGCCAGCAGTCCGAGGACTAGCGGGAACACAGATACGCAGTATTTT; CDR3 protein: CASSPRTSGNTDTQYF
clone size: NA; D gene: TRBD2; J gene: TRBJ2-1; V gene: TRBV9; CDR3 DNA: TGTGCCAGCAGCTCCGCGGGGGGTTCATACAATGAGCAGTTCTTC; CDR3 protein: CASSSAGGSYNEQFF
clone size: NA; D gene: NA; J gene: TRBJ2-7; V gene: TRBV11-2; CDR3 DNA: TGTGCCAGCAGCCCCGGGCCACAGGACTACGAGCAGTACTTC; CDR3 protein: CASSPGPQDYEQYF
clone size: NA; D gene: TRBD2; J gene: TRBJ2-1; V gene: TRBV4-2; CDR3 DNA: TGTGCCAGCAGCCAATTCCATAGCGGGAGTAGCTCCTACAATGAGCAGTTCTTC; CDR3 protein: CASSQFHSGSSSYNEQFF
clone size: NA; D gene: NA; J gene: TRBJ2-2; V gene: TRBV7-9; CDR3 DNA: TGTGCCAGCAGCTTGGTCCCAGAAGCCGGGGAGCTGTTTTTT; CDR3 protein: CASSLVPEAGELFF
clone size: NA; D gene: TRBD1; J gene: TRBJ1-1; V gene: TRBV19; CDR3 DNA: TGTGCCAGTAGCATGGGACAGTCGAACACTGAAGCTTTCTTT; CDR3 protein: CASSMGQSNTEAFF
clone size: NA; D gene: NA; J gene: TRBJ1-2; V gene: TRBV13; CDR3 DNA: TGTGCCAGCAGCTTAGGACAGGCGCTCGGCTATGGCTACACCTTC; CDR3 protein: CASSLGQALGYGYTF
clone size: NA; D gene: TRBD1; J gene: TRBJ2-4; V gene: TRBV29-1; CDR3 DNA: TGCAGCGTTGAAGACAGACAGGGGAAAAACATTCAGTACTTC; CDR3 protein: CSVEDRQGKNIQYF
clone size: NA; D gene: TRBD1; J gene: TRBJ1-5; V gene: TRBV28; CDR3 DNA: TGTGCCAGCAGTTTACGGGACAGCATCAATCAGCCCCAGCATTTT; CDR3 protein: CASSLRDSINQPQHF
clone size: NA; D gene: NA; J gene: TRBJ1-4; V gene: TRBV30; CDR3 DNA: TGTGCCTGGACCTTTGGCTTAGGAGGATATAATGAAAAACTGTTTTTT; CDR3 protein: CAWTFGLGGYNEKLFF
clone size: NA; D gene: NA; J gene: TRBJ1-2; V gene: TRBV19; CDR3 DNA: TGTGCCAGTGGCCCATCACAGGGAAACGTCTATGGCTACACCTTC; CDR3 protein: CASGPSQGNVYGYTF
clone size: NA; D gene: TRBD1; J gene: TRBJ2-7; V gene: TRBV6-1; CDR3 DNA: TGTGCCAGCATCGCGACCGCGGGAACAGGGGGGGAGCAGTACTTC; CDR3 protein: CASIATAGTGGEQYF
clone size: NA; D gene: NA; J gene: TRBJ2-7; V gene: TRBV5-5; CDR3 DNA: TGTGCCAGCAGCTTGGCGGGGAACGAGCAGTACTTC; CDR3 protein: CASSLAGNEQYF
clone size: NA; D gene: NA; J gene: TRBJ2-3; V gene: TRBV9; CDR3 DNA: TGTGCCAGCAGCACGATTACAGGGACGCAGTATTTT; CDR3 protein: CASSTITGTQYF
clone size: once; D gene: TRBD1; J gene: TRBJ1-2; V gene: TRBV6-1; CDR3 DNA: TGTGCCAGCACCGACAGGGGGGCCTCCTATGGCTACACCTTC; CDR3 protein: CASTDRGASYGYTF
clone size: NA; D gene: TRBD2; J gene: TRBJ2-1; V gene: TRBV7-9; CDR3 DNA: TGTGCCAGCAGCTTAGTGAGCAGCGGGAGCAATGAGCAGTTCTTC; CDR3 protein: CASSLVSSGSNEQFF
clone size: NA; D gene: NA; J gene: TRBJ2-5; V gene: TRBV7-9; CDR3 DNA: TGTGCCAGCACCCTAGAAGAGACCCAGTACTTC; CDR3 protein: CASTLEETQYF
clone size: NA; D gene: NA; J gene: TRBJ2-7; V gene: TRBV7-6; CDR3 DNA: TGTGCCAGCAGCTTAAAAGACAGGTCTTCCTACGAGCAGTACTTC; CDR3 protein: CASSLKDRSSYEQYF
clone size: once; D gene: TRBD1; J gene: TRBJ2-1; V gene: TRBV28; CDR3 DNA: TGTGCCAGCGAGACAGGGGGCTACAATGAGCAGTTCTTC; CDR3 protein: CASETGGYNEQFF
clone size: NA; D gene: TRBD2; J gene: TRBJ2-1; V gene: TRBV2; CDR3 DNA: TGTGCCAGCAGTGTCCCACGGGGCAGCGGGAACAATGAGCAGTTCTTC; CDR3 protein: CASSVPRGSGNNEQFF
clone size: NA; D gene: TRBD1; J gene: TRBJ1-1; V gene: TRBV5-6; CDR3 DNA: TGTGCCAGCAGCTTGGGGACAGGGGCTTTGAACACTGAAGCTTTCTTT; CDR3 protein: CASSLGTGALNTEAFF
clone size: NA; D gene: NA; J gene: TRBJ2-7; V gene: TRBV4-1; CDR3 DNA: TGCGCCAGCAGCCAAGATGGGCGGGGTTCCTACGAGCAGTACTTC; CDR3 protein: CASSQDGRGSYEQYF
clone size: NA; D gene: TRBD1; J gene: TRBJ2-3; V gene: TRBV2; CDR3 DNA: TGTGCCAGCAGTGATGGGACAGGGGAAACAGATACGCAGTATTTT; CDR3 protein: CASSDGTGETDTQYF
clone size: NA; D gene: NA; J gene: TRBJ2-7; V gene: TRBV4-2; CDR3 DNA: TGTGCCAGCAGCCCCTCGGGGGAATCCACCTACGAGCAGTACTTC; CDR3 protein: CASSPSGESTYEQYF
clone size: NA; D gene: NA; J gene: TRBJ2-7; V gene: TRBV5-5; CDR3 DNA: TGTGCCAGCATCTCTATGGGAGGAGAGATCGAGCAGTACTTC; CDR3 protein: CASISMGGEIEQYF
clone size: NA; D gene: NA; J gene: TRBJ2-1; V gene: TRBV6-1; CDR3 DNA: TGTGCCAGCAGTGAATCCTCCCTAGCGCCCTACAATGAGCAGTTCTTC; CDR3 protein: CASSESSLAPYNEQFF
clone size: NA; D gene: NA; J gene: TRBJ2-7; V gene: TRBV5-4; CDR3 DNA: TGTGCCAGCAGCTCTTGGGGCCGCTACGAGCAGTACTTC; CDR3 protein: CASSSWGRYEQYF
clone size: NA; D gene: NA; J gene: TRBJ2-5; V gene: TRBV4-1; CDR3 DNA: TGCGCCAGCAGCCAAATAGCGGAAGAGACCCAGTACTTC; CDR3 protein: CASSQIAEETQYF
clone size: NA; D gene: TRBD1; J gene: TRBJ1-2; V gene: TRBV9; CDR3 DNA: TGTGCCAGCAGCGCCAGGGACAGTTACTATGGCTACACCTTC; CDR3 protein: CASSARDSYYGYTF
clone size: NA; D gene: NA; J gene: TRBJ2-7; V gene: TRBV14; CDR3 DNA: TGTGCCAGCAGCCAAGAACAGAGATTCTACGAGCAGTACTTC; CDR3 protein: CASSQEQRFYEQYF
clone size: NA; D gene: TRBD1; J gene: TRBJ1-2; V gene: TRBV7-9; CDR3 DNA: TGTGCCAGCAGCTTAGCTTCAGGGGGCGCAATCCATGGCTACACCTTC; CDR3 protein: CASSLASGGAIHGYTF
clone size: NA; D gene: NA; J gene: TRBJ2-6; V gene: TRBV6-1; CDR3 DNA: TGTGCCAGCACAATGAGCGGAGGGGCCAACGTCCTGACTTTC; CDR3 protein: CASTMSGGANVLTF
clone size: NA; D gene: NA; J gene: TRBJ2-1; V gene: TRBV10-3; CDR3 DNA: TGTGCCATCAGTGACCCGGACAGCCGGAATGAGCAGTTCTTC; CDR3 protein: CAISDPDSRNEQFF
clone size: NA; D gene: TRBD1; J gene: TRBJ2-7; V gene: TRBV14; CDR3 DNA: TGTGCCAGCAGCCCAGCGGGACAGGGGTTTCGGGAGCAGTACTTC; CDR3 protein: CASSPAGQGFREQYF
clone size: NA; D gene: NA; J gene: TRBJ2-7; V gene: TRBV5-6; CDR3 DNA: TGTGCCAGCAGCCCCGAGGTCAGCGGGCCTCACGAGCAGTACTTC; CDR3 protein: CASSPEVSGPHEQYF
clone size: NA; D gene: NA; J gene: TRBJ2-5; V gene: TRBV7-2; CDR3 DNA: TGTGCCAGCAGCTTAGTCTCCACACCGCATTACCAAGAGACCCAGTACTTC; CDR3 protein: CASSLVSTPHYQETQYF
clone size: NA; D gene: NA; J gene: TRBJ1-5; V gene: TRBV5-1; CDR3 DNA: TGCGCCAGCAGCCCAGGGGATAGCAATCAGCCCCAGCATTTT; CDR3 protein: CASSPGDSNQPQHF
clone size: NA; D gene: TRBD1; J gene: TRBJ2-1; V gene: TRBV4-3; CDR3 DNA: TGCGCCAGCAGCCTCGACAGGGGGATAGATGAGCAGTTCTTC; CDR3 protein: CASSLDRGIDEQFF
clone size: NA; D gene: NA; J gene: TRBJ1-3; V gene: TRBV30; CDR3 DNA: TGTGCCTGGAGTCCAGTTGGAAACACCATATATTTT; CDR3 protein: CAWSPVGNTIYF
clone size: NA; D gene: TRBD1; J gene: TRBJ2-7; V gene: TRBV7-2; CDR3 DNA: TGTGCCAGCAGCTTCCGCGGACAGGGGTACGAGCAGTACTTC; CDR3 protein: CASSFRGQGYEQYF
clone size: NA; D gene: NA; J gene: TRBJ2-7; V gene: TRBV30; CDR3 DNA: TGTGCCTGGAGTTCGGGACTGAGAGGGGAGCAGTACTTC; CDR3 protein: CAWSSGLRGEQYF
clone size: NA; D gene: TRBD2; J gene: TRBJ2-5; V gene: TRBV7-6; CDR3 DNA: TGTGCCAGCAGCTTAGAACGAATCGGGGTAGCGGGAGGTTCAGAGACCCAGTACTTC; CDR3 protein: CASSLERIGVAGGSETQYF
clone size: NA; D gene: TRBD2; J gene: TRBJ2-1; V gene: TRBV11-2; CDR3 DNA: TGTGCCAGCAGCTTAGAACCGGGACTAGCGGGGCCCCGGGATAGGAATGAGCAGTTCTTC; CDR3 protein: CASSLEPGLAGPRDRNEQFF
clone size: NA; D gene: NA; J gene: TRBJ1-5; V gene: TRBV6-1; CDR3 DNA: TGTGCCAGCAGTGCCCCCGGGTATAATCAGCCCCAGCATTTT; CDR3 protein: CASSAPGYNQPQHF
clone size: NA; D gene: NA; J gene: TRBJ2-7; V gene: TRBV14; CDR3 DNA: TGTGCCAGCAGCCCGAACAGGGAAGGTTACGAGCAGTACTTC; CDR3 protein: CASSPNREGYEQYF
clone size: NA; D gene: TRBD1; J gene: TRBJ2-7; V gene: TRBV4-3; CDR3 DNA: TGCGCCAGCAGCCCCGGGACAGGGTCTATCATTCTAGGCGAGCAGTACTTC; CDR3 protein: CASSPGTGSIILGEQYF
clone size: NA; D gene: NA; J gene: TRBJ1-2; V gene: TRBV29-1; CDR3 DNA: TGCAGCGCTACAGCCAGGGATAACTATGGCTACACCTTC; CDR3 protein: CSATARDNYGYTF
clone size: NA; D gene: TRBD2; J gene: TRBJ2-1; V gene: TRBV4-2; CDR3 DNA: TGTGCCAGCAGCGAAGAACCATGGACTAGCGGAACCTACAATGAGCAGTTCTTC; CDR3 protein: CASSEEPWTSGTYNEQFF
clone size: NA; D gene: TRBD1; J gene: TRBJ2-7; V gene: TRBV30; CDR3 DNA: TGTGCCTGGAGCCCGGGACAGGGATCCTCCGAGCAGTACTTC; CDR3 protein: CAWSPGQGSSEQYF
clone size: NA; D gene: TRBD1; J gene: TRBJ2-7; V gene: TRBV30; CDR3 DNA: TGTGCCTGGAACGAGGGGACAGCCTACGAGCAGTACTTC; CDR3 protein: CAWNEGTAYEQYF
clone size: NA; D gene: NA; J gene: TRBJ2-2; V gene: TRBV28; CDR3 DNA: TGTGCCAGCTCTCGATTTACGGGGGCGAACACCGGGGAGCTGTTTTTT; CDR3 protein: CASSRFTGANTGELFF
clone size: NA; D gene: TRBD1; J gene: TRBJ2-1; V gene: TRBV19; CDR3 DNA: TGTGCCAGTAGTACTGGGACAGGAAAACCCAATGAGCAGTTCTTC; CDR3 protein: CASSTGTGKPNEQFF
clone size: NA; D gene: NA; J gene: TRBJ1-4; V gene: TRBV2; CDR3 DNA: TGTGCCAGCAGTGACCCACCCTCCGCAGGGGATGAAAAACTGTTTTTT; CDR3 protein: CASSDPPSAGDEKLFF
clone size: once; D gene: TRBD1; J gene: TRBJ2-7; V gene: TRBV30; CDR3 DNA: TGTGCCTGGAGCGGGGACCGGGACAGCTCCTACGAGCAGTACTTC; CDR3 protein: CAWSGDRDSSYEQYF